The entry below gives a single TCR beta chain sequence along with its context. Its antigen is unidentified. The study reverse transcribed the entire isolated RNA, so it sequenced expressed TCRB transcripts. Libraries were prepared by immunoSEQ multiplex PCR; TCRdb keeps only in-frame clonotypes and omits some of them. The repertoire holds 300,000 to 450,000 clones, roughly 9.8% seen once, with less than 0.65% in the top ten. The sample is drawn from a study of beta chain features in type 1 diabetes. About the study: Cell yields, age and gender were similar between patients and healthy donors. Across all samples, roughly 99 million sorted cells were examined.

Study-level findings and limits: There was a moderate but significant shortening of TCRB CDR3s in all four CD4+ subsets of Type 1 diabetes patients.

Trimming left V 0 bases short and J 5 bases short, with 28 bases between. The CDR3 runs to 21 residues. The V gene's germline CDR1 is MGHRA and CDR2 YSYEKL. The sequence derives from a young man with type 1 diabetes. Input material: central memory CD4+ T cells from blood. V usage is TRBV4-1 and J usage is TRBJ1-4; D gene uncertain. The CDR3 protein is CASSQDMLEARKWRPNEKLFF. CDR3 DNA sequence: TGCGCCAGCAGCCAAGACATGCTTGAGGCAAGGAAGTGGAGGCCGAATGAAAAACTGTTTTTT.